This TCR beta chain was recovered during a study of CD8+ T cells in alopecia areata. Looking at the study overall: Each of the treated patients was given oral tofacitinib, 5 to 10 mg twice daily, for moderate-to-severe alopecia areata. Overall study findings and caveats: For lesional scalp, especially alopecia totalis/universalis, clonality was higher than in normal scalp. In scalp, tofacitinib significantly decreased clonality and expanded CD8+ clones among the top 100.

In the case of this clone: Antigen specificity is unknown.

The authors extracted RNA and reverse transcribed it into cDNA as the sequencing template. Data came from immunoSEQ multiplex PCR; TCRdb stores just in-frame clones and leaves some out. This sample has about 290,000 clones, with nearly 60% found just once. The V and J ends lost 3 bases and 6 bases respectively, with 18 bases between them. The CDR3 consists of 15 residues. Germline assignment: CDR1 MDHEN and CDR2 SYDVKM. The treatment here: oral pan-JAK inhibitor, 5-10 mg twice daily. The rearrangement uses TRBV28 and TRBJ2-7, with no clear D. Sample: CD4+ T cells sorted from blood, taken at week 24, from a patient treated with tofacitinib. This sequence was found in a human donor with alopecia areata. CDR3 sequence reads: CASSLFEQSSGEQYF. Here the CDR3 DNA reads TGTGCCAGCAGTTTGTTTGAGCAATCCTCCGGCGAGCAGTACTTC.